This T cell receptor (beta chain) comes out of a study of T cells in narcolepsy listed by TCRdb under 2018. Describing the broader study: Patients with narcolepsy type 1 or type 2 (NT1, NT2) and healthy control donors were enrolled in the study. The study used TCR Vbeta sequencing to track clonotypes in blood and CSF while looking for autoreactive T cells in narcolepsy patients that target self-antigens of hypocretin neurons (hypocretin, TRIB2).

This clone occurred once. Which antigen it targets is not known. No base-level quality is on record; no much larger clone is a single base apart. Library method: the immunoSEQ multiplex PCR assay. In its TCRdb copy, this immuneACCESS table keeps in-frame sequences only and misses some clones. Where compared with another copy, unresolved V genes explain less than half of these, and the others have no known cause. Present in this sample are more than 30,000 clones, more than 80% of which were seen just once. Roughly 1.2% of the sample is held by the ten biggest clonotypes. Looking up the germline V gene yields CDR1 MDHEN and CDR2 SYDVKM. Unmatched junction bases come to 8, with V trimmed by 4 bases and J by 6 bases. From cysteine to phenylalanine, the CDR3 is 15 amino acids long. Left in the record is the CDR3 DNA by itself, 45 bases read in frame from the first base. Study-wide findings and limitations: Numbers of sequenced blood memory CD4+ clonotypes were comparable, with averages of some 40,000 in patients and fewer than 35,000 in controls. In plots comparing CSF and blood CD4+ T cell clonotypes from the same patient, HCRT-specific and TRIB2-specific autoreactive clonotypes were highlighted. No sequences matching autoreactive T cell clones were present in some of the blood memory CD4+ repertoires from patients and controls. According to the report, autoreactive clonotypes were detected serially in the blood of the same patients and of different patients, but not in healthy controls.

For TCR Vbeta sequencing, memory CD4+ T cells were sorted ex vivo from the peripheral blood of both healthy controls and narcolepsy patients. The sequence derives from a human donor with narcolepsy. Sample: CD45RA- memory CD4+ T cells from PBMCs. The sample's cell subset or site label is to be understood as: memory T cells sorted ex vivo from peripheral blood. The chain uses TRBV28 and TRBJ1-2, with 10 bases in between that match TRBD1. The bases are TGTGCCAGCAGTTACGGGACAGGGGATAAAAATGGCTACACCTTC. This is translated as CASSYGTGDKNGYTF.